This is a list of T cell receptor beta chains from one sample in a study of blood T cell repertoires in COVID-19. Some clones are missing from TCRdb's copy, which holds only in-frame ones; the method was immunoSEQ multiplex PCR. This sample has 100,000 to 150,000 clones, with about 89% found just once. Material for sequencing was peripheral blood. All receptors come from a man aged 50-59 years with active or convalescent COVID-19. Each CDR3 is given with its conserved first and last residue. Each record gives: clone size, J gene, V gene, D gene, CDR3 protein, CDR3 DNA. The D gene is left open where the match is weak. Not all rows give a size; the values are once, few, many and, for expanded clones, a class.

- | TRBJ1-1 | TRBV19 | - | CASSAPGVAEAFF | TGTGCCAGTAGTGCTCCGGGGGTGGCTGAAGCTTTCTTT
- | TRBJ1-6 | TRBV5-1 | - | CASNPAGDLNSPLHF | TGCGCCAGCAACCCTGCGGGGGATTTAAATTCACCCCTCCACTTT
- | TRBJ2-1 | TRBV5-5 | TRBD2 | CASSANSGGEQFF | TGTGCCAGCAGCGCAAATAGCGGGGGTGAGCAGTTCTTC
few | TRBJ1-4 | TRBV11-2 | - | CASSLLGQAILNEKLFF | TGTGCCAGCAGCTTACTGGGACAAGCAATCCTCAATGAAAAACTGTTTTTT
few | TRBJ2-3 | TRBV10-3 | - | CAIRTGTSTDTQYF | TGTGCCATCAGGACTGGGACTAGCACAGATACGCAGTATTTT
- | TRBJ1-4 | TRBV5-1 | - | CASSLGGEKLFF | TGCGCCAGCAGCTTGGGAGGCGAAAAACTGTTTTTT
- | TRBJ2-5 | TRBV5-1 | - | CASSFVGQIEKTQYF | TGCGCCAGCAGCTTTGTGGGGCAGATTGAAAAGACCCAGTACTTC
many | TRBJ2-1 | TRBV7-9 | TRBD1 | CASSTLTGHEQFF | TGTGCCAGCAGCACTTTGACAGGGCATGAGCAGTTCTTC
- | TRBJ2-1 | TRBV5-1 | TRBD2 | CASSTASGSPNEQFF | TGCGCCAGCAGCACGGCTAGCGGGAGTCCCAATGAGCAGTTCTTC
- | TRBJ1-3 | TRBV2 | - | CASSFLWGPSGNTIYF | TGTGCCAGCAGTTTTCTTTGGGGGCCAAGTGGAAACACCATATATTTT
- | TRBJ2-7 | TRBV7-9 | TRBD2 | CASSLMAGESREQYF | TGTGCCAGCAGCTTAATGGCGGGAGAATCTAGAGAGCAGTACTTC
few | TRBJ1-5 | TRBV6-1 | TRBD1 | CASSEGQGTQPQHF | TGTGCCAGCAGTGAGGGACAGGGAACTCAGCCCCAGCATTTT
- | TRBJ1-1 | TRBV9 | TRBD1 | CASSPTGANTEAFF | TGTGCCAGCAGCCCGACAGGGGCGAACACTGAAGCTTTCTTT
- | TRBJ2-1 | TRBV18 | TRBD2 | CASSPSGTSGSYNEQFF | TGTGCCAGCTCACCCTCCGGGACTAGCGGCTCCTACAATGAGCAGTTCTTC
- | TRBJ2-1 | TRBV9 | - | CASSVETGKHNEQFF | TGTGCCAGCAGCGTAGAAACAGGGAAGCACAATGAGCAGTTCTTC
- | TRBJ2-3 | TRBV29-1 | - | CSVLSADTQYF | TGCAGCGTTTTGTCAGCAGATACGCAGTATTTT
- | TRBJ2-3 | TRBV9 | TRBD2 | CASSGWTSLATDTQYF | TGTGCCAGCAGCGGTTGGACTAGTTTGGCCACAGATACGCAGTATTTT
- | TRBJ1-1 | TRBV5-1 | - | CASSVGPGYNTEAFF | TGCGCCAGCAGTGTGGGCCCAGGGTACAACACTGAAGCTTTCTTT
- | TRBJ2-7 | TRBV19 | - | CASRKEGRDEQYF | TGTGCCAGTAGGAAGGAGGGTCGCGACGAGCAGTACTTC
- | TRBJ2-3 | TRBV6-2/TRBV6-3 | - | CASSNSGVAGMSTDTQYF | TGTGCCAGCAGTAACTCAGGGGTTGCGGGGATGAGCACAGATACGCAGTATTTT
- | TRBJ2-3 | TRBV18 | - | CASSQLDTQYF | TGTGCCAGCTCACAGCTAGATACGCAGTATTTT
- | TRBJ2-3 | TRBV5-1 | - | CASSLVAGPTDTQYF | TGCGCCAGCAGCTTGGTAGCAGGGCCCACAGATACGCAGTATTTT
- | TRBJ1-6 | TRBV19 | TRBD1 | CASSPRDRDSPLHF | TGTGCCAGTAGCCCTCGGGACAGGGATTCACCCCTCCACTTT
- | TRBJ2-3 | TRBV21-1 | - | CASRAISRGVEADTQYF | TGTGCCAGCAGGGCCATCTCGCGGGGGGTAGAAGCAGATACGCAGTATTTT
once | TRBJ2-1 | TRBV15 | TRBD2 | CATSGRVAGVNEQFF | TGTGCCACCAGCGGTCGGGTAGCGGGAGTCAATGAGCAGTTCTTC
- | TRBJ2-1 | TRBV7-2 | TRBD2 | CASSRSGAGGFNEQFF | TGTGCCAGCAGCCGCTCGGGGGCGGGAGGCTTCAATGAGCAGTTCTTC
- | TRBJ1-4 | TRBV25-1 | TRBD1 | CASSESMGTGNEKLFF | TGTGCCAGCAGTGAATCGATGGGGACAGGGAATGAAAAACTGTTTTTT
- | TRBJ2-3 | TRBV9 | TRBD2 | CASSAGTTSTDTQYF | TGTGCCAGCAGCGCCGGGACTACTAGCACAGATACGCAGTATTTT
- | TRBJ1-4 | TRBV6-6 | - | CASSDAGSNEKLFF | TGTGCCAGCAGCGACGCGGGGTCTAATGAAAAACTGTTTTTT
- | TRBJ2-2 | TRBV5-1 | TRBD2 | CASSNPSGRASGELFF | TGCGCCAGCAGCAACCCTAGCGGGAGGGCGAGCGGGGAGCTGTTTTTT
- | TRBJ2-3 | TRBV11-2 | TRBD1 | CASRRQGGLRTDTQYF | TGTGCCAGCAGAAGACAGGGGGGGCTTCGCACAGATACGCAGTATTTT
- | TRBJ1-4 | TRBV27 | - | CASSLFISRTDSGKLFF | TGTGCCAGCAGTTTGTTTATATCCCGGACGGACTCCGGGAAACTGTTTTTT
once | TRBJ2-2 | TRBV9 | TRBD2 | CASSEAGGRTGELFF | TGTGCCAGCAGCGAGGCGGGGGGGCGTACCGGGGAGCTGTTTTTT
- | TRBJ1-1 | TRBV9 | - | CASSVVQGMNTEAFF | TGTGCCAGCAGCGTAGTTCAGGGCATGAACACTGAAGCTTTCTTT
- | TRBJ1-2 | TRBV24-1 | - | CATSGGKQGYTF | TGTGCCACCAGTGGGGGGAAACAGGGTTACACCTTC
- | TRBJ1-3 | TRBV4-3 | - | CASSQEHLSGNTIYF | TGCGCCAGCAGCCAAGAACACCTCTCTGGAAACACCATATATTTT
- | TRBJ2-1 | TRBV10-3 | TRBD2 | CAISELAGEGEQFF | TGTGCCATCAGTGAACTAGCGGGAGAGGGTGAGCAGTTCTTC
- | TRBJ1-5 | TRBV30 | TRBD1 | CAWRASGTGNQPQHF | TGTGCCTGGAGGGCCTCCGGGACAGGCAATCAGCCCCAGCATTTT
- | TRBJ2-3 | TRBV10-3 | - | CATQQYSTDTQYF | TGTGCCACCCAACAGTATAGCACAGATACGCAGTATTTT
once | TRBJ1-1 | TRBV6-5 | - | CASNGAGGTEAFF | TGTGCCAGCAACGGGGCGGGGGGCACTGAAGCTTTCTTT
- | TRBJ1-4 | TRBV7-8 | TRBD1 | CASSRTGGPTNEKLFF | TGTGCCAGCAGCCGAACAGGGGGCCCAACTAATGAAAAACTGTTTTTT
- | TRBJ2-3 | TRBV27 | TRBD2 | CASHPWGGMADTQYF | TGTGCCAGTCACCCCTGGGGGGGAATGGCAGATACGCAGTATTTT
- | TRBJ2-2 | TRBV5-5 | - | CASSLFSGPTGELFF | TGTGCCAGCAGCTTGTTTTCAGGCCCCACCGGGGAGCTGTTTTTT
- | TRBJ2-3 | TRBV7-2 | TRBD1 | CASSTGQSTDTQYF | TGTGCCAGCAGCACGGGACAGAGCACAGATACGCAGTATTTT
- | TRBJ2-7 | TRBV5-1 | TRBD2 | CASKSLAGFEQYF | TGCGCCAGCAAGTCACTAGCGGGATTCGAGCAGTACTTC
- | TRBJ1-1 | TRBV19 | - | CASSMTGMNTEAFF | TGTGCCAGTAGTATGACAGGAATGAACACTGAAGCTTTCTTT
once | TRBJ1-3 | TRBV6-5 | - | CASRAGRNTIYF | TGTGCCAGCAGGGCAGGGCGAAACACCATATATTTT
- | TRBJ1-1 | TRBV2 | - | CASSVGGTEAFF | TGTGCCAGCAGTGTTGGGGGGACTGAAGCTTTCTTT